Given below is one T cell receptor beta chain in context. The sample belongs to a study of technical replicates of blood from a handful of donors. V was shortened by 3 bases and J by 11 bases, with 16 bases between the two germline ends. The CDR3 is made up of 13 amino acids. CDR1 and CDR2 from the germline V gene are MDHEN and SYDVKM. The method was immunoSEQ multiplex PCR; TCRdb's version includes in-frame clones alone and lacks a portion of them. The data show about 75,000 clones, approximately 96% seen once. The sample was T cells isolated from PBMCs. V usage is TRBV28 and J usage is TRBJ1-1; D perhaps matches TRBD1 (5 bases). The sequence was collected from a human donor in good health. The CDR3 nucleotides read TGTGCCAGCAGTTTGGGGCCGGAGGGAAGGGCTTTCTTT. Residues: CASSLGPEGRAFF. Filled out from reference TRBV28 and TRBJ1-1, the complete variable domain reads DVKVTQSSRYLVKRTGEKVFLECVQDMDHENMFWYRQDPGLGLRLIYFSYDVKMKEKGDIPEGYSVSREKKERFSLILESASTNQTSMYLCASSLGPEGRAFFGQGTRLTVV.